This entry features one T cell receptor beta chain sequence. Its antigen target is currently unknown. Per-base quality was not reported, and no clone a single base away is much larger than it. This entry is derived from a study of blood T cell repertoires in COVID-19 (dated by TCRdb to about 2020). At the level of the whole study: Collaborator samples came from the United States, Italy and Spain and covered acute and convalescent phases of COVID-19. The prospective study material was composed of cDNA or gDNA derived from T cells, B-cell-depleted T cells, or PBMCs. Deeply sampled blood TCRbeta repertoires from subjects exposed to, actively infected with, or recovered from COVID-19 were included in the dataset. A freely available public database, intended as a resource for researchers studying the immune response to SARS-CoV-2, is where the repertoires were released. The samples were drawn from the first 160 participants of the ongoing ImmuneRACE study and from under 1,500 subjects provided by 6 global collaborators. The sample metadata nearly always contained a de-identified subject ID, COVID-19 status, age in years and sex. HLA class I and class II types, where available, came from metadata supplied by the sample provider rather than from assay-based typing.

General findings and caveats noted by the study authors: How much clinical and demographic metadata was included differed by source and by participant, and the metadata was provided uncurated.

The collaborating institutions used their own protocols to collect whole blood in K2EDTA tubes. Collaborator samples were shipped for TCRbeta analysis as frozen whole blood, isolated PBMCs, or DNA extracted from either sample type. TCRbeta CDR3 regions were amplified from genomic DNA using the immunoSEQ Assay, a bias-controlled multiplex PCR. Per the source publication's procedure: The number of nucleated cells in each sample was estimated from the amplification of reference gene primers within the assay. Sequence reads were collapsed and filtered to measure the absolute abundance of every unique TCRbeta CDR3 rearrangement. For each sample, productive Simpson clonality was calculated as the square root of Simpson's diversity index across productive rearrangements. The table comes from immuneACCESS by way of TCRdb, which keeps in-frame sequences with V and J called. Part of the clones is missing from these tables; in studies checked, under half for an unresolved V gene and the rest for unknown reasons. The V and J calls and the clone size are those of that table, but D and trimming were determined from the DNA. Within this sample are roughly 140,000 clones, with about 87% of them counted one time only. About 1.8% of the sample belongs to the ten largest clones.

The CDR3 measures 13 amino acids from cysteine to phenylalanine. Solely the CDR3 DNA is kept, with 39 bases framed from the first base. V is cut by 4 bases and J by 2 bases, and the space between the germline ends is 10 bases. The germline V gene provides CDR1 SGHRS and CDR2 YFSETQ. Sequencing was performed on peripheral blood. The chain is encoded by TRBV5-1 joined to TRBJ2-7; perhaps TRBD2 is the D gene, with 5 bases matching. This TCR derives from a woman in her 50s with acute or convalescent COVID-19. The CDR3 has the sequence CASSLTIPYEQYF. The base sequence is TGCGCCAGCAGCCTGACTATCCCCTACGAGCAGTACTTC.